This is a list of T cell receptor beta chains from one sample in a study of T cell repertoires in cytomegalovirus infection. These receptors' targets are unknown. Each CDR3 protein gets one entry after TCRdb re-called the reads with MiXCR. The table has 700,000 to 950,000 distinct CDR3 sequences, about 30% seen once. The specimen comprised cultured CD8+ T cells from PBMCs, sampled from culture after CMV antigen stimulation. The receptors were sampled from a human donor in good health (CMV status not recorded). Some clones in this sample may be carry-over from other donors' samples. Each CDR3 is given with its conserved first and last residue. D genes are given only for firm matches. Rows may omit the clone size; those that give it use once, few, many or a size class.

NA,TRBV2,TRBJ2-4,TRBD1,TGTGCCAGCCAGGACAGGAACATTCAGTACTTC,CASQDRNIQYF
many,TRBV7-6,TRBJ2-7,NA,TGTGCCAGCAGCTTCGGCCTTACCTACGAGCAGTACTTC,CASSFGLTYEQYF
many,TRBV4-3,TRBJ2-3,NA,TGCGCCAGCAGCCAAGAACTGGTTAGCTTCCTCGCAGATACGCAGTATTTT,CASSQELVSFLADTQYF
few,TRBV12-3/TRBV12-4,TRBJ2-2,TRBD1,TGTGCCAGCAGTATAAGGGACAGAGGGGAGCTGTTTTTT,CASSIRDRGELFF
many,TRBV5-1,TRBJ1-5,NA,TGCGCCAGCAGCCTTGGTACAGGGAGTCATCAGCCCCAGCATTTT,CASSLGTGSHQPQHF
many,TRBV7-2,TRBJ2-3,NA,TGTGCCAGCAGCTTACTGAACACAGATACGCAGTATTTT,CASSLLNTDTQYF
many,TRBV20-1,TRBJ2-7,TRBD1,TGCAGTGCAACCCGGGACAGGGGGCTCGAGCAGTACTTC,CSATRDRGLEQYF
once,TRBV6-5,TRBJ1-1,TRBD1,TGTGCCAGCAGGCCCGAAGGCAGCCCAGGGGGTCCCCTGGCTGCTTTCTTT,CASRPEGSPGGPLAAFF
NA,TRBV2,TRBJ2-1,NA,TGTGCCAGCAAAGGCAATAAGCAGTTCTTC,CASKGNKQFF
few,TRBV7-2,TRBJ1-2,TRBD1,TGTGCCAGCAGCTTAAGAGGGGGCGATGGCTACACCTTC,CASSLRGGDGYTF
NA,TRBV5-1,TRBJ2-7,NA,TGCGCCAGCAGCTTCGGGCAGTACTCCTACGAGCAGTACTTC,CASSFGQYSYEQYF
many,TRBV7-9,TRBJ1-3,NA,TGTGCCAGCAGCGCGACCTTGGGGGGAAACACCATATATTTT,CASSATLGGNTIYF
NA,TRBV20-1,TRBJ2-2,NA,TGCAGTGCTAACGAACAGGCCGGGGAGCTGTTTTTT,CSANEQAGELFF
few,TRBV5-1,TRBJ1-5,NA,TGCGCCAGCAGCTTGGCGGGACAACACGAGGGTCAGCCCCAGCATTTT,CASSLAGQHEGQPQHF
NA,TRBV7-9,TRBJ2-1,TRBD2,TGTGCCAGCAGCTTAATTGTTAGCGGGGGATACAATGAGCAGTTCTTC,CASSLIVSGGYNEQFF
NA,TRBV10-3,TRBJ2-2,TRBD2,TGTGCCATGCTCCCGGGGAATAGCGGGGGCGATTACACCGGGGAGCTGTTTTTT,CAMLPGNSGGDYTGELFF
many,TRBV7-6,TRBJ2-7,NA,TGTGCCAGCAGCTTGGGAACCGACGAGCAGTACTTC,CASSLGTDEQYF
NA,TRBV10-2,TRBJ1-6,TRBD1,TGCGCCAGCAGTGACAGGGGGCGAGATTCACCCCTCCACTTT,CASSDRGRDSPLHF
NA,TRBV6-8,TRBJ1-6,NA,TGTGCCAGCAGTTACAATGCCCCGACGGGTACACGGGGTTATAATTCACCCCTCCACTTT,CASSYNAPTGTRGYNSPLHF
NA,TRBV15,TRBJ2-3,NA,TGTGCCACCAGCAGAGACGGGGGGCCAACAGATACGCAGTATTTT,CATSRDGGPTDTQYF
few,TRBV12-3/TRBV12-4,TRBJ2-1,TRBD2,TGTGCCAGCAGTTTGAGACTAGCGGGGCCCATTCGCAATGAGCAGTTCTTC,CASSLRLAGPIRNEQFF
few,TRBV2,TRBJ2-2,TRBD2,TGTGCCAGCAGTCTACTAGCGGGGAAGGACGGGGAGCTGTTTTTT,CASSLLAGKDGELFF
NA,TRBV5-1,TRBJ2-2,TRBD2,TGCGCCAGCAGCGCAGGGAGGGGCGGGGAGCTGTTTTTT,CASSAGRGGELFF
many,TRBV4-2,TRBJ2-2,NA,TGTGCCAGCAGCCAAGGACAGCTCACCGGGGAGCTGTTTTTT,CASSQGQLTGELFF
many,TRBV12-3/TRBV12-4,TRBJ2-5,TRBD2,TGTGCCAGCAGTTTAGCGCTAGCGGAACAAGAGACCCAGTACTTC,CASSLALAEQETQYF
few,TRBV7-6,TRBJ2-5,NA,TGTGCCAGCAGCTTATCCGTGGGGGGATTTACGGAGACCCAGTACTTC,CASSLSVGGFTETQYF
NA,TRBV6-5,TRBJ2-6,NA,TGTGCCAGCAGTCGGACAGATTTTAACTCTGGGGCCAACGTCCTGACTTTC,CASSRTDFNSGANVLTF
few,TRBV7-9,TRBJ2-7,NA,TGTGCCAGCATGGGGAGCCGGGGCAGCACCGCCTTGGACTACGAGCAGTACTTC,CASMGSRGSTALDYEQYF
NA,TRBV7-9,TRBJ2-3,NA,TGTGCCAGCAGCTGGGACGGCGACGTGGATACGCAGTATTTT,CASSWDGDVDTQYF
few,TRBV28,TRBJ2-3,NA,TGTGCCAGCAGTTTACCCTGGGGGGTCACAGATACGCAGTATTTT,CASSLPWGVTDTQYF
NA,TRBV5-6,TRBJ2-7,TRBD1,TGTGCCAGCAGCTTACAGGGGGATCTCAACGAGCAGTACTTC,CASSLQGDLNEQYF
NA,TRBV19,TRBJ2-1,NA,TGTGCCAGTAGTATGGGGGTTGCCTACAATGAGCAGTTCTTC,CASSMGVAYNEQFF
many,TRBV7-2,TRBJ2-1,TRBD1,TGTGCCAGCAGCTTCTTTACAGGGGGCTCTGGCTATGAGCAGTTCTTC,CASSFFTGGSGYEQFF
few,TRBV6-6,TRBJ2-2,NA,TGTGCCAGCAGTCTACAGGGTACGGGGACCGGGGAGCTGTTTTTT,CASSLQGTGTGELFF
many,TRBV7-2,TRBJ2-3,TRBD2,TGTGCCAGCAGCTTGCCCTGGGAGCGGGGGGACACAGATACGCAGTATTTT,CASSLPWERGDTDTQYF
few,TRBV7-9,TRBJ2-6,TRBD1,TGTGCCAGCAGACTAAAGCCAACCGGGACAGGGGGCGCTGGGGCCAACGTCCTGACTTTC,CASRLKPTGTGGAGANVLTF
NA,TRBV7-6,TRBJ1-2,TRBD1,TGTGCCAGCAGCTTAGCCGGCAGGGGGCTAAATGGCTACACCTTC,CASSLAGRGLNGYTF
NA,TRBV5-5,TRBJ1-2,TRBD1,TGTGCCAGCAGCTTCCTCCGGACAGGGGCCGGGGATGGCTACACCTTC,CASSFLRTGAGDGYTF
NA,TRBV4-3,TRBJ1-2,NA,TGCGCCAGCAGACCTACCACAGGGTCCGACTATGGCTACACCTTC,CASRPTTGSDYGYTF
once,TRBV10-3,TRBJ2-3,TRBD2,TGTGCCATCAGGAGACTAGCGGGGGACGATCTCACAGATACGCAGTATTTT,CAIRRLAGDDLTDTQYF
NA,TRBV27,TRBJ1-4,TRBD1,TGTGCCAGCGGGTGGACAGGGGGCAGTGAAAAACTGTTTTTT,CASGWTGGSEKLFF
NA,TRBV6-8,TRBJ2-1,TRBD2,TGTGCCAGCAGACCGACTAGCGGACTCACCTACAATGAGCAGTTCTTC,CASRPTSGLTYNEQFF
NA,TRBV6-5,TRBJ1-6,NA,TGTGCCAGCAGTTACTCGCGCGGGGGTTTTAGGTCACCCCTCCACTTT,CASSYSRGGFRSPLHF
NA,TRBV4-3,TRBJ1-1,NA,TGCGCCAGCAGCCACCTTGCGGGGAACACTGAAGCTTTCTTT,CASSHLAGNTEAFF
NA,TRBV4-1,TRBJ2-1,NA,TGCGCCAGCAGCCAAAGGTCTAGGGATCTGGGTGAGCAGTTCTTC,CASSQRSRDLGEQFF
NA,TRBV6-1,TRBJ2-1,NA,TGTGTCAGCAGTGAGATATTAGCGGATGAGCAGTTCTTC,CVSSEILADEQFF
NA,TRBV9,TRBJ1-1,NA,TGTGCCAGCAGCGTAGGGGGCCACGGCACTGAAGCTTTCTTT,CASSVGGHGTEAFF
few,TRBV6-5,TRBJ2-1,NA,TGTGCCAGCAGTCCTAGGGGGATATACGACAATGAGCAGTTCTTC,CASSPRGIYDNEQFF
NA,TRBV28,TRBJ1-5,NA,TGTGCCAGCAGTTTCGACGGTCGGGGTCAGCCCCAGCATTTT,CASSFDGRGQPQHF
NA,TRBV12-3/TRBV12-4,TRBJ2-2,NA,TGTGCCAGCAGGCTTCCCACCGGGGAGCTGTTTTTT,CASRLPTGELFF
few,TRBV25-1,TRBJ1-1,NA,TGTGCCAGCAGTGATCGCGGGGGTTTGAACACTGAAGCTTTCTTT,CASSDRGGLNTEAFF
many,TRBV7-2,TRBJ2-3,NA,TGTGCCAGCAACCGGAGGGGACGGGGCCTTTGGGGAGATACGCAGTATTTT,CASNRRGRGLWGDTQYF
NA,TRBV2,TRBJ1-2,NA,TGTGCCAGCAGTGAAGCCCCGGCGAACTATGGCTACACCTTC,CASSEAPANYGYTF
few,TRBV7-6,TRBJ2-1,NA,TGTGCCAGCAGCTTAGGTCCTAGCCATCACAATGAGCAGTTCTTC,CASSLGPSHHNEQFF
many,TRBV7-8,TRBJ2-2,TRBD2,TGTGCCAGCATCCCCCCCGGGGGGGCTCCCGGGGAGCTGTTTTTT,CASIPPGGAPGELFF